This T cell receptor (beta chain) came from a study of CD8+ T cells in alopecia areata. Investigators isolated RNA and reverse transcribed it into cDNA to act as the sequencing template. Clones were read by immunoSEQ multiplex PCR, and TCRdb kept only the in-frame ones, dropping some. This sample has 90,000 to 130,000 clones, with around 55% found just once. Germline CDR1 reads PRHDT; CDR2 reads FYEKMQ (reference sequence). Losses at the gene ends were 2 bases for V and 5 bases for J; bases not matched to a gene: 6. The CDR3 is made up of 16 amino acids. The researchers isolated CD4+ and CD8+ T cells from PBMCs by sorting.

The receptor was isolated from a human donor in good health. The chain employs TRBV13 and TRBJ2-3; 11 positions agree with TRBD1. Specimen: CD8+ T cells sorted from blood. The CDR3 here is CASSLTGQGAGDTQYF. The CDR3 nucleotides read TGTGCCAGCAGCTTAACAGGACAGGGGGCTGGAGATACGCAGTATTTT.